This is a list of T cell receptor beta chains from one sample in a study of metastatic and nonmetastatic thyroid tumors. From the PCR reads, TCRdb re-called clones with MiXCR. The sample lists just over 30,000 clones; approximately 19% were seen once. Source material: blood. The receptors derive from a female donor with papillary thyroid cancer or a benign thyroid nodule (not recorded which). Some clones in this sample may be carry-over from other donors' samples. The conserved cysteine and the conserved F or W are not part of the CDR3 here. Each record gives: J gene, V gene, CDR3 protein.

J: TRBJ2-2; V: TRBV6-1; CDR3: ASSKDGNTGELF
J: TRBJ2-5; V: TRBV11-2; CDR3: ASSGIAGAKGTQY
J: TRBJ1-1; V: TRBV2; CDR3: ASTPRGGTEAF
J: TRBJ2-1; V: TRBV24-1; CDR3: ATSEETGAYNEQF
J: TRBJ1-5; V: TRBV12-3/TRBV12-4; CDR3: ASSLTAGAQQPQH
J: TRBJ1-1; V: TRBV20-1; CDR3: SASLANTEAF
J: TRBJ2-3; V: TRBV9; CDR3: ASSVAGGRTDTQY
J: TRBJ2-7; V: TRBV6-2/TRBV6-3; CDR3: ASGRGALSYEQY
J: TRBJ2-3; V: TRBV11-2; CDR3: ASSSPPGGMTDTQY
J: TRBJ2-3; V: TRBV3-1; CDR3: ASSQVRGTQY
J: TRBJ2-5; V: TRBV5-1; CDR3: ASSYEDWETQY
J: TRBJ2-1; V: TRBV9; CDR3: ASSVYGGFDEQF
J: TRBJ2-7; V: TRBV20-1; CDR3: SARRGALNEQY
J: TRBJ2-1; V: TRBV20-1; CDR3: SAWTSGIYNEQF
J: TRBJ2-2; V: TRBV7-7; CDR3: ASSGGQGITGELF
J: TRBJ2-2; V: TRBV29-1; CDR3: SVEGQGTPNTGELF
J: TRBJ2-7; V: TRBV4-1; CDR3: ASSPNPGQTAHEQY
J: TRBJ1-1; V: TRBV6-6; CDR3: ANTYMRGTEAF
J: TRBJ1-2; V: TRBV19; CDR3: ASRTGTGGLPGGYT
J: TRBJ1-5; V: TRBV7-8; CDR3: ASSPRDRKDQPQH
J: TRBJ2-2; V: TRBV11-2; CDR3: ASSFTSGLNTGELF
J: TRBJ1-3; V: TRBV19; CDR3: ASSRTGQGSGNTIY
J: TRBJ2-5; V: TRBV5-4; CDR3: ASSLGGSYTETQY
J: TRBJ2-7; V: TRBV27; CDR3: ASRGVAYEQN
J: TRBJ1-1; V: TRBV18; CDR3: ASSPPGMNTEAF
J: TRBJ2-7; V: TRBV5-1; CDR3: ASRPTGLLSYEQY
J: TRBJ2-2; V: TRBV6-1; CDR3: ASRDRESTGELF
J: TRBJ2-7; V: TRBV29-1; CDR3: SVVVPGQGAGFYEQY
J: TRBJ1-6; V: TRBV6-1; CDR3: ASSPQGENSPLH
J: TRBJ1-4; V: TRBV28; CDR3: ASSPPRGKLF
J: TRBJ2-7; V: TRBV30; CDR3: AWNDEGSYEQY
J: TRBJ2-5; V: TRBV5-6; CDR3: ASSLSRGPVGETQY
J: TRBJ2-1; V: TRBV24-1; CDR3: ATSDFEAGSYNEQF
J: TRBJ2-7; V: TRBV6-8; CDR3: ASIWTGGLHEQY
J: TRBJ2-6; V: TRBV27; CDR3: ASSLTSVGANVLT